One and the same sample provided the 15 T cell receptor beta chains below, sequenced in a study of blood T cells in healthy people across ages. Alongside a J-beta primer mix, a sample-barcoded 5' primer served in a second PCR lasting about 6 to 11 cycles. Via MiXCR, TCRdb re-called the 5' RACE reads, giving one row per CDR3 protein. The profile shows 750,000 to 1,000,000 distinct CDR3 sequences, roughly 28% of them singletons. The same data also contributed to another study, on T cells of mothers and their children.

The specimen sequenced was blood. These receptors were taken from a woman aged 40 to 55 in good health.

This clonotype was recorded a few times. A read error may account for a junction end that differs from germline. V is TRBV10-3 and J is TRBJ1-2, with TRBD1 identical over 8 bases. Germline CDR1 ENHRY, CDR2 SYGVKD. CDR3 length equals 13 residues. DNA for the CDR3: TGTGCCATCAGTGGAGGACAGGGATATGACTACACCTTC. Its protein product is CAISGGQGYDYTF.

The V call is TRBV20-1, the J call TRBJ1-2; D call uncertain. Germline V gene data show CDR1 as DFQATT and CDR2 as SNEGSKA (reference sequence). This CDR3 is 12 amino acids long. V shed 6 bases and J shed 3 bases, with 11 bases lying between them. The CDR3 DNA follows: TGCAGTGCCGACTCCGGGTACTATGGCTACACCTTC. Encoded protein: CSADSGYYGYTF.

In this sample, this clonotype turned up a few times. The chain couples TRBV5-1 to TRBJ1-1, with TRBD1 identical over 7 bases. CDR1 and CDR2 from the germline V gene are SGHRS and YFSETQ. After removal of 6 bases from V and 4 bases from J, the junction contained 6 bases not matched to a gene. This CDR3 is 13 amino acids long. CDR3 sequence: CASTRQGGTEAFF. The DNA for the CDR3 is TGCGCCAGCACCAGACAGGGTGGCACTGAAGCTTTCTTT.

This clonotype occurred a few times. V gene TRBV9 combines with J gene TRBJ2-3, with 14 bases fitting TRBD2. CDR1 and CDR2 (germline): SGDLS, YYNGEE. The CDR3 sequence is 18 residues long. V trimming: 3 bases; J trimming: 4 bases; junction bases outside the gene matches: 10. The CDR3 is CASSGGTSGGQNPDTQYF. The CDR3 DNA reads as TGTGCCAGCAGCGGAGGGACTAGCGGGGGCCAGAACCCAGATACGCAGTATTTT.

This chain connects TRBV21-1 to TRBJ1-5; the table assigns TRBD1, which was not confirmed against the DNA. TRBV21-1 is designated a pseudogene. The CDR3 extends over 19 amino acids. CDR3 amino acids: CASTIQTAGTDYSNQPQHF. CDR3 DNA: TGTGCCAGCACCATCCAAACGGCCGGGACAGATTATAGCAATCAGCCCCAGCATTTT.

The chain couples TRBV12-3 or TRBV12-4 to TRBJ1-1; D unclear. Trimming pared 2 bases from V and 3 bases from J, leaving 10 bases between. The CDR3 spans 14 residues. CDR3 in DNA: TGTGCCAGCAGTTTACCGGACGGCTACACTGAAGCTTTCTTT. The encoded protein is CASSLPDGYTEAFF.

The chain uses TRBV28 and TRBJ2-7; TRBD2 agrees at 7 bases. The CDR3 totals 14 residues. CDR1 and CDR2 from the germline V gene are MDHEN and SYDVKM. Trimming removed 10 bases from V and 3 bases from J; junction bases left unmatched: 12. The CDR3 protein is CAINGAGDLYEQYF. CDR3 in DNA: TGTGCCATCAACGGGGCGGGGGATCTCTACGAGCAGTACTTC.

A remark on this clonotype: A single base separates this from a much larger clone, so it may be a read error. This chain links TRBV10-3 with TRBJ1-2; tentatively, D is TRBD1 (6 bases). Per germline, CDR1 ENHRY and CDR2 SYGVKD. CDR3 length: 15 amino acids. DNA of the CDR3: TGTGCCATCAGTGCTTTTGTGGCAGGGGACTATGGCTGCACCTTC. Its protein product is CAISAFVAGDYGCTF.

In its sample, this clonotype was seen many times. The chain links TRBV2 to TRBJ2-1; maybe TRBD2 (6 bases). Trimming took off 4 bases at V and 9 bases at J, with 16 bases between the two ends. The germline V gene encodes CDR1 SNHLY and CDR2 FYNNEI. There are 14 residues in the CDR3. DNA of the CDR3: TGTGCCAGCAGTGCGGAGCGCATGGGGGGTGAGCAGTTCTTC. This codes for CASSAERMGGEQFF.

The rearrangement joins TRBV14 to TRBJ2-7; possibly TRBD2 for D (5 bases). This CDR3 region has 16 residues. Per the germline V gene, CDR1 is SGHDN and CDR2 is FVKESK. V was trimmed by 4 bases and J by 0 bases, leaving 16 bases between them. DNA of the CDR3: TGTGCCAGCAGCCCTGGCGGGTGGACGGCCTCCTACGAGCAGTACTTC. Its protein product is CASSPGGWTASYEQYF.

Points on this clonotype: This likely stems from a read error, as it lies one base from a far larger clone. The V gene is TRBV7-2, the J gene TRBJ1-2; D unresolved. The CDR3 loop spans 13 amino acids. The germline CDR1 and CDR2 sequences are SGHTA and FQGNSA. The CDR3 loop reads CASSPDGNYGCTF. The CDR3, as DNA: TGTGCCAGCAGCCCGGACGGAAACTATGGCTGCACCTTC.

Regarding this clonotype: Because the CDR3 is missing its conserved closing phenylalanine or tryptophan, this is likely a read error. The CDR3 DNA is TGCAGTGCTAGAATTGGACAGGGGTTGTCCGAGCAGTACTTA. Translation gives CSARIGQGLSEQYL. The chain links TRBV20-1 to TRBJ2-5, with 9 bases fitting TRBD1. The J call may be mistaken, given a closer DNA end match to TRBJ2-7. Germline lookup yields CDR1 DFQATT and CDR2 SNEGSKA (reference sequence). CDR3 length: 14 residues.

CDR3 sequence: CASSRDRDMYPGELFF. The CDR3 DNA reads TGTGCCAGCAGTAGGGACCGGGACATGTATCCCGGGGAGCTGTTTTTT. The J gene is TRBJ2-2, the V gene TRBV6-5, with D tentatively TRBD1 (6 bases). Trimming shortened V by 5 bases and J by 6 bases, and 19 bases separated the two germline ends. CDR3 size: 16 residues. Germline V lookup: CDR1 MNHEY, CDR2 SVGAGI.

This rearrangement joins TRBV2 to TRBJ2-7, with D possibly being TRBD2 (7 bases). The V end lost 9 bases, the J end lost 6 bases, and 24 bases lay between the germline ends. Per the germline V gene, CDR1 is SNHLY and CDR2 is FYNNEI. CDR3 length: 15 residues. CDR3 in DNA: TGTGCCAGTCACGAGGGACCGGGGAGGGGGAGCGAGCAGTACTTC. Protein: CASHEGPGRGSEQYF.

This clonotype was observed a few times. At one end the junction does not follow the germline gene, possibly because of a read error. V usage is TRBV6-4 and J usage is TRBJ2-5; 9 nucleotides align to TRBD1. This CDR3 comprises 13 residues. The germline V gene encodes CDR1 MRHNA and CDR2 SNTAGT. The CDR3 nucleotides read TGTGCCAACAGTGTTGACAGGGGGGAGACCCAGTACTTC. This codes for CANSVDRGETQYF.